The present T cell receptor (beta chain) was sequenced within a study of Graves' ophthalmopathy and Graves' hyperthyroidism. Whole-study findings and limits: The study's model predicted ophthalmopathy progression at about 68% sensitivity and 72% to 75% specificity.

The count of this clonotype is one. As yet, its antigen is unknown. The authors amplified TCR beta CDR3 regions, and they did so from RNA transcripts for repertoire sequencing. After a first-round RT-PCR with HTBI primers, a second-round multiplex PCR was run. One entry per CDR3 protein, called by TCRdb with MiXCR from the multiplex PCR reads. This repertoire shows around 660,000 distinct CDR3 sequences, about 41% found once; its top ten account for over 2.5%. Where ophthalmopathy was present, donors had moderate-to-severe activity, CAS ≥3, NOSPECS ≥4 and duration under 3 months. Patients with other autoimmune diseases, uncontrolled infections, pregnancy or lactation were excluded. The CDR3 spans 17 residues. The germline gives CDR1 MGHDK, CDR2 SYGVNS. V shed 4 bases and J 3 bases; nucleotides not matched to a gene: 9.

Material: peripheral blood. The origin of this receptor is an adult man with Graves' ophthalmopathy. V is TRBV25-1 and J is TRBJ2-5; 12 nucleotides align to TRBD2. The CDR3: CASSGLKASGGEETQYF. The CDR3 nucleotides are TGTGCCAGCAGTGGCCTCAAGGCTAGCGGGGGGGAAGAGACCCAGTACTTC.